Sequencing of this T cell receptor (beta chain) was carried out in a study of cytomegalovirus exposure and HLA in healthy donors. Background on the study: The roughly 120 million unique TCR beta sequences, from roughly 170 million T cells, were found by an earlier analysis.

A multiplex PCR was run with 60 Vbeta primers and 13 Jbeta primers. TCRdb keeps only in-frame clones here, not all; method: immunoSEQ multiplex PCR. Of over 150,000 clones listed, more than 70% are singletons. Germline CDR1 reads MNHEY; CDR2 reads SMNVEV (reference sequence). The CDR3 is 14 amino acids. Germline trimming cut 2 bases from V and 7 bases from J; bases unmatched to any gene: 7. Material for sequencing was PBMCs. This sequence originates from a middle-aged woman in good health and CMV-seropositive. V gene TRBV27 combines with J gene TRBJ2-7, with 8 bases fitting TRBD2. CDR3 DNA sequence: TGTGCCAGCAGTTTAGGGCTAGCGGGTAGGGAGCAGTACTTC. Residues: CASSLGLAGREQYF.